The subject of this entry is one T cell receptor beta chain. Its cognate antigen is unknown. The source of the sample is a study of T cells expressing NK-cell markers. CDR3 length: 14 residues. Germline CDR1 is MNHEY and CDR2 is SMNVEV (reference sequence). General observations from the study: A range of about 1.0-7.0% of CD8+ T cells consisted of dominant NKG2C+ clonotypes in a handful of donors. Where several donors were concerned, these clonotypes also led the CD3+CD56-NKG2C+ fraction.

Libraries used 5'RACE template switching adding universal primer site and UMIs. From its re-call of the 5' RACE reads, TCRdb lists each CDR3 protein once, without DNA. The sample yields 550,000 to 600,000 distinct CDR3 sequences, of which the top ten take up roughly 3.6%. This clonotype originated in a young man in good health. The chain couples TRBV27 to TRBJ2-7; TCRdb's D call, TRBD1, is unchecked because there is no DNA. What was sequenced was blood T cells: a sorted CD56 or NKG2C T cell subset, CD4+ or CD8+ T cells, or bulk PBMC T cells (not recorded which). This CDR3 reads CASSLWPGANEQYF.